The 13 T cell receptor beta chains presented below share a single source sample, sequenced in a study of T cell changes during pregnancy in multiple sclerosis. Sequenced by immunoSEQ multiplex PCR; TCRdb stores in-frame clones only, minus some. The data show 70,000 to 100,000 clones, 92% seen once. The starting material was peripheral blood, obtained in the first trimester of pregnancy. The source is a female donor with multiple sclerosis, enrolled in a pregnancy study.

The chain joins TRBV29-1 to TRBJ2-3; D is ambiguous. Germline values: CDR1 SQVTM, CDR2 ANQGSEA. The V end was cut by 4 bases, the J end by 3 bases, with 11 bases between. CDR3 length: 13 residues. CDR3 in amino acids: CSVAVITTDTQYF. The CDR3 coding sequence is TGCAGCGTTGCCGTAATAACAACAGATACGCAGTATTTT.

V and J are TRBV2 and TRBJ2-3; TRBD2 matches 15 bases. Losses at the gene ends were 6 bases for V and 1 base for J; bases not matched to a gene: 5. Germline V CDR1 and CDR2: SNHLY, FYNNEI. This CDR3 region has 17 residues. The CDR3 is CASRGLAGGPGTDTQYF. The CDR3 DNA reads TGTGCCAGCAGAGGACTAGCGGGAGGGCCAGGCACAGATACGCAGTATTTT.

CDR3 bases: TGCGCCAGCAGCTTGGTCAAGGCGGGATCCGATGAGCAGTTCTTC. It yields the protein CASSLVKAGSDEQFF. The chain has TRBV5-1 and TRBJ2-1; possibly TRBD2 for D (6 bases). V was trimmed by 0 bases and J by 8 bases, leaving 15 bases between them. Germline CDR1 SGHRS, CDR2 YFSETQ. This CDR3 is 15 amino acids long.

The rearrangement joins TRBV6-5 to TRBJ2-2; TRBD2 matches 7 bases. J was trimmed by 7 bases and V by 6 bases; bases with no gene match: 8. The germline V gene has CDR1 MNHEY and CDR2 SVGAGI. The CDR3 is 14 amino acids. The CDR3 here is CASRPQGLDGELFF. In nucleotides, the CDR3 is TGTGCCAGCAGACCCCAAGGACTAGACGGGGAGCTGTTTTTT.

The J gene is TRBJ2-5, the V gene TRBV7-3, with 9 bases identical to TRBD1. The V gene end was trimmed by 5 bases and the J gene end by 5 bases; junction bases not matched to a gene: 6. Germline CDR1 reads SGHTA; CDR2 reads FQGTGA. The length of the CDR3 is 14 residues. The CDR3 DNA sequence: TGTGCCAGCAGCCGTACAGGGGGCTCGGAGACCCAGTACTTC. This gives the protein CASSRTGGSETQYF.

The CDR3 DNA follows: TGTGCCAGCAGGTCTCATACGGGGGGCTACACCTTC. It yields the protein CASRSHTGGYTF. This chain connects TRBV27 to TRBJ1-2; unclear D gene. CDR1 is MNHEY, CDR2 SMNVEV, per germline (reference sequence). This CDR3 contains 12 residues. V was cut by 6 bases and J by 8 bases, with 13 bases left in between.

This clone was observed once. This rearrangement joins TRBV5-6 to TRBJ2-7; D is possibly TRBD2 (6 bases). V dropped 5 bases and J dropped 3 bases, with 12 bases sitting between them. CDR3 size: 13 residues. Germline assignment: CDR1 SGHDT and CDR2 YYEEEE. The CDR3 DNA reads TGTGCCAGCAGTGTCGGGGGACGCTACGAGCAGTACTTC. Amino acids: CASSVGGRYEQYF.

The genes are TRBV9 and TRBJ2-3; D perhaps matches TRBD1 (6 bases). The V end was cut by 1 base, the J end by 3 bases, with 9 bases between. The germline V gene encodes CDR1 SGDLS and CDR2 YYNGEE. This CDR3 is 14 amino acids long. CDR3 protein: CASSVTGPTDTQYF. Here the CDR3 DNA reads TGTGCCAGCAGCGTAACAGGGCCTACAGATACGCAGTATTTT.

Remarks on this clone: Other DNA sequences in the same sample also yield this CDR3. The CDR3 sequence: CASSVVGGTGELFF. The CDR3 DNA is TGTGCCAGCAGCGTAGTGGGGGGCACCGGGGAGCTGTTTTTT. The chain uses TRBV9 and TRBJ2-2; perhaps TRBD2 as D (6 bases). Germline loops: CDR1 SGDLS, CDR2 YYNGEE. The germline V and J ends were trimmed by 0 bases and 4 bases, with 7 bases remaining between them. The CDR3 is made up of 14 amino acids.

V is TRBV5-4 and J is TRBJ1-1; no clear D gene. The germline gives CDR1 SGHNT, CDR2 YYREEE (reference sequence). Trimming stripped 6 bases from V and 0 bases from J, with 15 bases between. CDR3 size: 15 residues. CDR3 sequence: CASIPDTQVNTEAFF. CDR3 bases: TGTGCCAGCATCCCGGATACGCAGGTGAACACTGAAGCTTTCTTT. Combining the CDR3 with reference TRBV5-4 and TRBJ1-1 gives the whole variable domain ETGVTQSPTHLIKTRGQQVTLRCSSQSGHNTVSWYQQALGQGPQFIFQYYREEENGRGNFPPRFSGLQFPNYSSELNVNALELDDSALYLCASIPDTQVNTEAFFGQGTRLTVV.

This clone was seen a few times. The gene calls are TRBV2 and TRBJ1-4; 9 bases map to TRBD1. This CDR3 contains 14 residues. V shed 4 bases, J shed 10 bases, and the junction held 7 bases outside the gene matches. The germline V gene has CDR1 SNHLY and CDR2 FYNNEI. CDR3 region: CASSGRDRVGKLFF. The CDR3 DNA reads TGTGCCAGCAGTGGCCGGGACAGGGTTGGAAAACTGTTTTTT. The full variable domain, its missing parts supplied by reference TRBV2 and TRBJ1-4, is EPEVTQTPSHQVTQMGQEVILRCVPISNHLYFYWYRQILGQKVEFLVSFYNNEISEKSEIFDDQFSVERPDGSNFTLKIRSTKLEDSAMYFCASSGRDRVGKLFFGSGTQLSVL.

This clone has a single count. V is TRBV19 and J is TRBJ2-3; 8 positions match TRBD2. V was clipped by 4 bases and J by 4 bases; unmatched bases: 7. The germline V gene has CDR1 LNHDA and CDR2 SQIVND (reference sequence). This CDR3 comprises 15 residues. The CDR3 is CASSTPGGESDTQYF. CDR3 in DNA: TGTGCCAGTAGTACCCCCGGGGGGGAGTCAGATACGCAGTATTTT.

The chain is built from TRBV28 and TRBJ1-1; D call uncertain. The germline gives CDR1 MDHEN, CDR2 SYDVKM. The CDR3 is 13 amino acids. V was pared by 3 bases and J by 6 bases, with 11 bases between. The CDR3 region has the DNA TGTGCCAGCAGTTTGGAGGGTCAGGCTGAAGCTTTCTTT. Protein sequence: CASSLEGQAEAFF.